The 27 T cell receptor beta chains below all came from one sample that was sequenced in a study of T cells in Graves' hyperthyroidism and ophthalmopathy. RNA transcripts yielded amplified TCR beta CDR3 regions. A set of HTBI primers served as the primers for a first-round RT-PCR of the TCR CDR3. TCRdb redid the calling of the multiplex PCR reads with MiXCR, one entry per CDR3 protein. The data contain about 330,000 distinct CDR3 sequences, roughly an eighth of them seen just once; the ten biggest clones take up 30% to 40%. Sequencing was done on a sample of blood. The source of these receptors is a woman in her forties with Graves' ophthalmopathy.

On this clonotype itself: A much larger clone sits a single nucleotide away, making a read error possible. The chain carries TRBV28 and TRBJ2-4; TRBD2 matches at 7 bases. The CDR3 is 15 residues long. Germline loops: CDR1 MDHEN, CDR2 SYDVKM. Written as DNA, the CDR3 is TGTGCCAGCACATACGGGGGAGGGGCCAAAAACATTCGGTACTTC. It is translated as CASTYGGGAKNIRYF.

This chain connects TRBV5-1 to TRBJ1-2; D is unresolved. Trimming stripped 4 bases from V and 3 bases from J, with 19 bases between. CDR3 size: 16 residues. CDR1 and CDR2 from the germline V gene are SGHRS and YFSETQ. The CDR3, as DNA: TGCGCCAGCAGCATTAACCCCGGGTCGTCAGACTATGGCTACACCTTC. Translated: CASSINPGSSDYGYTF.

This clonotype turned up a few times. The chain joins TRBV27 to TRBJ2-7; no definite D call. Trimming took 1 base from V and 3 from J, leaving 10 bases between them. This CDR3 contains 14 residues. Germline CDR1 MNHEY, CDR2 SMNVEV (reference sequence). The CDR3 DNA sequence: TGTGCCAGCAGTTTATTTTCAGGAAACTACGAGCAGTACTTC. The encoded protein is CASSLFSGNYEQYF.

As to this clonotype: A much more abundant neighbour one base away suggests this may be a read error. The J gene is TRBJ2-7, the V gene TRBV10-3; 7 bases are a match to TRBD2. Germline CDR1 ENHRY, CDR2 SYGVKD. V gave up 0 bases and J gave up 6 bases; unmatched junction bases: 5. The CDR3 consists of 14 residues. CDR3 DNA sequence: TGTGCCATCAGTGAGTCGAGCGGGGTCGCCGAGCAGTACTTC. Translated: CAISESSGVAEQYF.

The CDR3 DNA sequence: TGTGCCAGCAGTTCCCTGGGGACAGGGGGCGGAAAGACCCAGTACTTC. Its protein is CASSSLGTGGGKTQYF. The J gene is TRBJ2-5, the V gene TRBV6-5; TRBD1 matches at 12 bases. The length of the CDR3 is 16 residues. Germline CDR1 reads MNHEY; CDR2 reads SVGAGI. Trimming removed 4 bases from V and 6 bases from J; junction bases left unmatched: 9.

The V gene is TRBV20-1, the J gene TRBJ2-3, with D hard to call. Trimming shortened V by 2 bases and J by 7 bases, and 16 bases separated the two germline ends. Per germline, CDR1 DFQATT and CDR2 SNEGSKA (reference sequence). The length of the CDR3 is 14 residues. The CDR3 sequence is CSARQDRGSNTQYF. In DNA, the CDR3 is TGCAGTGCTAGACAGGACCGAGGTAGCAATACGCAGTATTTT.

About this clonotype itself: This may be a read error, as it is one base from a much larger clone. The chain recombines TRBV3-1 with TRBJ1-1; D possibly corresponds to TRBD1 (5 bases). Germline CDR1 reads LGHDT; CDR2 reads YNNKEL (reference sequence). CDR3 length equals 13 residues. The CDR3 sequence: CASSHEPGREASF. The CDR3 bases are TGTGCCAGCAGCCATGAACCGGGACGGGAAGCTTCCTTT.

Comment on this clonotype: One end of the junction fails to match germline, which may point to a read error. The rearrangement links TRBV19 to TRBJ1-1, with TRBD1 as a possible D gene (6 bases). The CDR3 consists of 14 residues. Germline V lookup: CDR1 LNHDA, CDR2 SQIVND (reference sequence). The CDR3 reads CVSRSQGSDAEAFF. The CDR3 DNA reads TGTGTCAGTCGAAGTCAGGGGTCCGACGCTGAAGCTTTCTTT.

This clonotype was found many times. This rearrangement joins TRBV28 to TRBJ1-5, with D uncertain. CDR1 and CDR2 from the germline V gene are MDHEN and SYDVKM. Trimming shortened V by 5 bases and J by 0 bases, and 14 bases separated the two germline ends. The CDR3 spans 16 residues. The CDR3 nucleotides are TGTGCCAGCAGTGCCCCCGGCGGCTATAGCAATCAGCCCCAGCATTTT. Translation: CASSAPGGYSNQPQHF.

This clonotype was seen ten or more times. This chain links TRBV12-3 or TRBV12-4 with TRBJ2-1, with D hard to call. V lost 7 bases and J 0 bases, leaving 10 bases between the germline ends. The CDR3 has 14 residues. DNA of the CDR3: TGTGCCAGCACAGCATATGACTCCTACAATGAGCAGTTCTTC. Residues: CASTAYDSYNEQFF.

This chain connects TRBV16 to TRBJ2-7; D is possibly TRBD1 (6 bases). V was trimmed by 3 bases and J by 6 bases, leaving 12 bases between them. The germline gives CDR1 KGHSY, CDR2 FQNENV. This CDR3 contains 13 residues. The CDR3 sequence: CASSQLDSSEQYF. In DNA form, the CDR3 reads TGTGCCAGCAGCCAGCTGGACAGTAGCGAGCAGTACTTC.

The rearrangement uses TRBV2 and TRBJ2-7; D gene ambiguous. This CDR3 region has 15 residues. The V gene's germline CDR1 is SNHLY and CDR2 FYNNEI. V dropped 7 bases and J dropped 0 bases, with 16 bases sitting between them. The CDR3 region has the DNA TGTGCCAGCACTCTTTTGACGGTGGACTCCTACGAGCAGTACTTC. Its translation is CASTLLTVDSYEQYF.

The table lists this clonotype with a few counts. Given a much more abundant clone one base away, this may be a read error. The CDR3 reads CACSLAPIYEQYF. CDR3 nucleotide sequence: TGTGCCTGCAGCTTAGCGCCTATCTACGAGCAGTACTTC. The J gene is TRBJ2-7, the V gene TRBV7-2, with D perhaps matching TRBD2 (5 bases). CDR1 and CDR2 (germline): SGHTA, FQGNSA. The CDR3 consists of 13 residues.

This clonotype was seen repeatedly, ten times or more. The chain is built from TRBV2 and TRBJ1-2; possibly TRBD1 for D (5 bases). The CDR3 sequence is 16 residues long. Germline lookup yields CDR1 SNHLY and CDR2 FYNNEI. Trimming left V 5 bases short and J 7 bases short, with 23 bases between. Written as DNA, the CDR3 is TGTGCCAGCAGTTCCTTGATCCCCGATAGGACAACTGGCTACACCTTC. Amino acid sequence: CASSSLIPDRTTGYTF.

This clonotype was picked up many times. The chain couples TRBV28 to TRBJ2-7; maybe TRBD1 (5 bases). Trimming stripped 2 bases from V and 0 bases from J, with 8 bases between. Germline V lookup: CDR1 MDHEN, CDR2 SYDVKM. The CDR3 consists of 14 residues. The CDR3 DNA reads as TGTGCCAGCAGTTTACGACAGAGCTCCTACGAGCAGTACTTC. Its translation is CASSLRQSSYEQYF.

This clonotype came up a few times. The gene calls are TRBV27 and TRBJ1-2, with 9 bases fitting TRBD1. Germline assignment: CDR1 MNHEY and CDR2 SMNVEV (reference sequence). V shed 8 bases and J 1 base; nucleotides not matched to a gene: 5. This CDR3 region has 14 residues. CDR3 sequence: CASGTGFYNYGYTF. In DNA form, the CDR3 reads TGTGCCAGCGGGACAGGGTTTTATAACTATGGCTACACCTTC.

This clonotype has just a few counts. The chain links TRBV7-2 to TRBJ1-2; the D gene is possibly TRBD1 (5 bases). Per germline, CDR1 SGHTA and CDR2 FQGNSA. Trimming removed 0 bases from V and 2 bases from J, with 16 bases in between. There are 17 residues in the CDR3. CDR3 DNA sequence: TGTGCCAGCAGCTTAGCGCCCAGGGTATCAGAGAACTATGGCTACACCTTC. Protein: CASSLAPRVSENYGYTF. Full variable domain (remainder filled in from reference TRBV7-2 and TRBJ1-2): GAGVSQSPSNKVTEKGKDVELRCDPISGHTALYWYRQSLGQGLEFLIYFQGNSAPDKSGLPSDRFSAERTGGSVSTLTIQRTQQEDSAVYLCASSLAPRVSENYGYTFGSGTRLTVV.

This clonotype was found many times. J is TRBJ2-3 and V is TRBV7-9; no clear D gene. Trimming removed 5 bases from V and 3 bases from J, with 9 bases in between. The CDR3 covers 13 residues. From germline, CDR1 is SEHNR and CDR2 FQNEAQ (reference sequence). CDR3 in amino acids: CASSRSSTDTQYF. As DNA, the CDR3 is TGTGCCAGCAGCCGATCCAGTACAGATACGCAGTATTTT.

The chain combines TRBV11-3 with TRBJ2-3, with D unresolved. CDR3 length equals 13 residues. In germline, CDR1 is SGHNT, CDR2 YENEEA. V was pared by 4 bases and J by 5 bases, with 10 bases between. CDR3: CASSSRFGDTQYF. CDR3 coding DNA: TGTGCCAGCAGCTCCCGATTCGGAGATACGCAGTATTTT.

With respect to this clonotype: A much larger clone lies a single base off, so this may be a read error. This rearrangement joins TRBV15 to TRBJ2-5; D is unresolved. Trimming removed 7 bases at V and 1 base at J, with 7 bases between. This CDR3 contains 12 residues. Germline V gene data show CDR1 as LNHNV and CDR2 as YYDKDF (reference sequence). The CDR3 coding sequence is TGTGCCACCAACATTGGCCAAGAGACCCAGTACTTC. Protein product: CATNIGQETQYF.

In regard to this clonotype: At one of its ends the junction is not consistent with the germline gene, which may arise from a read error. The chain is built from TRBV5-4 and TRBJ2-5; 9 bases map to TRBD1. Germline loops: CDR1 SGHNT, CDR2 YYREEE (reference sequence). The CDR3 loop spans 15 amino acids. Written as DNA, the CDR3 is TGTGCCAGCAGCTGGGGGACAGGGCGGCGAGAGACCCAGCACTTC. It translates to CASSWGTGRRETQHF.

This clonotype has at least ten counts. The chain combines TRBV11-3 with TRBJ2-7, with D possibly matching TRBD2 (7 bases). The CDR3 runs 16 residues. Germline loops: CDR1 SGHNT, CDR2 YENEEA. V gave up 2 bases and J gave up 4 bases, with 18 bases separating them. The CDR3 reads CASSLTGLGGLYEQYF. In nucleotides, the CDR3 is TGTGCCAGCAGCTTAACGGGCCTCGGGGGGCTGTACGAGCAGTACTTC.

This clonotype was found many times. The genes are TRBV6-1 and TRBJ1-2; D is undetermined. The germline V gene has CDR1 MNHNS and CDR2 SASEGT. CDR3 size: 15 residues. Trimming pared 1 base from V and 6 bases from J, leaving 15 bases between. CDR3 DNA: TGTGCCAGCAGTGAAGTCCCACTGCCTATGGATGGCTACACCTTC. Protein product: CASSEVPLPMDGYTF.

In its sample, this clonotype was seen many times. The gene calls are TRBV11-3 and TRBJ2-2, with TRBD2 matching 11 bases. Trimming took 5 bases from V and 4 from J; bases not matched to a gene: 6. The CDR3 is 16 amino acids. Per the germline V gene, CDR1 is SGHNT and CDR2 is YENEEA. The CDR3 region has the DNA TGTGCCAGCAGCGTGATACTAGCGGGGGCCACCGGGGAGCTGTTTTTT. Its protein is CASSVILAGATGELFF.

This clonotype was observed many times. The gene calls are TRBV28 and TRBJ2-3, with 11 bases lining up with TRBD1. The CDR3 is 16 amino acids. V gave up 5 bases and J gave up 6 bases; unmatched junction bases: 10. Germline V gene data show CDR1 as MDHEN and CDR2 as SYDVKM. Written as DNA, the CDR3 is TGTGCCAGCAGTGCCCCCGGACAGGGGGCGGGTGATACGCAGTATTTT. It codes for CASSAPGQGAGDTQYF.

This clonotype was detected many times. The rearrangement joins TRBV9 to TRBJ2-1, with unresolved D. The CDR3 is made up of 12 amino acids. CDR1 and CDR2 (germline): SGDLS, YYNGEE. Trimming removed 4 bases from V and 8 bases from J, with 10 bases in between. The CDR3 reads CASSSNSHEQFF. CDR3 DNA: TGTGCCAGCAGCTCCAATAGCCATGAGCAGTTCTTC.

The rearrangement joins TRBV4-1 to TRBJ1-1, with 8 bases matching TRBD1. The length of the CDR3 is 15 residues. The germline V gene encodes CDR1 MGHRA and CDR2 YSYEKL. V lost 4 bases, J lost 0 bases, and 4 bases stayed unmatched. This CDR3 reads CASSRGQGMNTEAFF. As DNA, the CDR3 is TGCGCCAGCAGCCGTGGACAGGGAATGAACACTGAAGCTTTCTTT.